This T cell receptor (beta chain) stems from a study of Graves' ophthalmopathy and Graves' hyperthyroidism. Study results and limitations: For separating ophthalmopathy from stable hyperthyroidism, a 13-signature model gave 85% to 90% sensitivity and about 82% specificity.

Transcripts of RNA were the source for amplifying TCR beta CDR3 regions. RT-PCR in the first round used HTBI primers; a second-round multiplex PCR followed. TCRdb used MiXCR to reprocess the multiplex PCR reads, holding one entry per CDR3 protein. The table has just over 600,000 distinct CDR3 sequences, 22% seen once. At least ten counts were recorded for this clonotype. The antigen remains unidentified. The CDR3 is 15 residues long. CDR1 and CDR2 from the germline V gene are LGHNA and YNFKEQ. V lost 0 bases and J 4 bases, leaving 12 bases between the germline ends. The origin of this receptor is a woman between 18 and 29 years old with stable Graves' hyperthyroidism. Some clones in this sample may be carry-over from other donors' samples. Sequencing was performed on peripheral blood. The V call is TRBV4-2, the J call TRBJ1-2; D gene uncertain. The chain's CDR3 is CASSQDPQAAYGYTF. The CDR3 DNA reads as TGTGCCAGCAGCCAAGATCCGCAGGCTGCCTATGGCTACACCTTC.